The source of this TCR beta chain is a study of CD8 T cells in Susac syndrome (dated by TCRdb to the late 2010s). A note on the overall study: Repertoire sequencing was used to test whether CD8+ T cell activation and differentiation in Susac syndrome was antigen driven. Clonality of the CD8+ T cell repertoire was compared between around eleven healthy donors, roughly 14 Susac syndrome patients and 15 multiple sclerosis patients.

A distance of 11 bases separates the germline ends of V and J, which lose 5 bases and 4 bases respectively. Its CDR3 holds 13 amino acids, cysteine through phenylalanine. Of all the DNA, just the CDR3 is kept, 39 bases in frame from base 1. The germline V gene (reference sequence) yields LGHDT for CDR1 and YNNKEL for CDR2. To note about this clonotype: Its antigen is unknown. The input lacks base qualities; no much larger clone sits a single base away.

RNA was extracted with the RNeasy kit and roughly 0.45 to 1 ug was reverse transcribed using random hexamers. The immunoSEQ multiplex PCR assay, which covers 54 Vbeta and 13 Jbeta segments, was used to amplify TCR beta CDR3 regions. PCR amplification bias was corrected using a synthetic template baseline for primer optimization and computational correction. Regarding the original processing steps: Reads were assigned to V, D and J genes according to IMGT and analyzed in immunoSEQ Analyzer, with only productive sequences retained. Clonality was calculated as one minus the Shannon entropy normalized by log2 of the number of productive unique sequences. For each patient and control, public and private clones were evaluated among the 100 most prevalent clones. Susac-specific clones were defined as absent from healthy and MS cohorts, about 1,100 published viral clones and other ImmuneACCESS disease sequences. The public reads were run again by TCRdb, first through fastp at Q25 and then through MiXCR, and only productive beta chains were kept. For every CDR3 protein sequence, its rows merge into one entry that carries the most common genes and DNA. The V and J calls were determined by TCRdb, not by the authors. For this sample the table gives approximately 110,000 distinct CDR3 sequences, of which approximately 93% were detected only once. Together, the top ten hold less than 0.4% of the sample.

The full study reports these points: The number of individuals in the TCR sequencing and HLA analysis was acknowledged as relatively small.

High-throughput TCR beta sequencing profiled peripheral blood CD8+ and CD4+ T cells from healthy donors, Susac syndrome patients and multiple sclerosis patients. Treatment-naive patients with stable or active relapsing-remitting disease fulfilling revised McDonald criteria were used as multiple sclerosis controls. Bulk CD8+ and CD4+ T cells were purified magnetically by negative isolation, whereas CD8+ TEMRA cells were enriched by FACS. Blood was collected in EDTA tubes and processed within 24 hours, with PBMCs isolated through density gradient centrifugation. PBMCs intended for TCR sequencing were cryopreserved in liquid nitrogen and were subsequently thawed in a 37 degrees C water bath. A purity of at least 90% was achieved for sorted or isolated CD4+, CD8+ and CD8+ TEMRA cells.

Specimen: CD8+ T cells from PBMCs. This sequence was found in a human donor with multiple sclerosis. The chain is encoded by TRBV3-1 joined to TRBJ1-1, and TRBD1 may be the D gene, going by 5 matching bases. The DNA sequence is given as TGTGCCAGCAGCGCTCAGGGCGGCACTGAAGCTTTCTTT. Translation gives CASSAQGGTEAFF.